The entry below gives a single TCR beta chain sequence along with its context. No DNA is given; TCRdb re-called the 5' RACE reads and lists each CDR3 protein once. Its table records about 130,000 distinct CDR3 sequences. The data were obtained in a study of monozygotic twins with inflammatory bowel disease. The CDR3 has 14 residues. The germline gives CDR1 MNHNY, CDR2 SVGAGI (reference sequence). The sample consisted of blood. The chain is built from TRBV6-6 and TRBJ1-2; the TCRdb call, TRBD1, lacks DNA for checking. The source of this sequence is a human donor with ulcerative colitis or Crohn's disease, or a healthy co-twin of an affected twin (not recorded which). This CDR3 reads CASSYDRVAYGYTF.